The rows below give T cell receptor beta chains drawn from one sample of a study of blood T cells in healthy people across ages. TCRdb passed the 5' RACE reads through MiXCR, listing each CDR3 protein once. The table includes around 1,800,000 distinct CDR3 sequences, 35% to 50% detected once. The sequencing sample was made of blood. These receptors were obtained from a human donor in good health. CDR3s include the opening cysteine and the closing phenylalanine or tryptophan. D genes are given only for firm matches. Some rows mark clone size as missing; the rest say once, few, many or name a class of expanded clone.

CDR3 DNA | CDR3 protein | D gene | V gene | clone size | J gene
TGCAGTGCTGGCGTGGACAGGGGTTACGAGCAGTACTTC | CSAGVDRGYEQYF | TRBD1 | TRBV20-1 | - | TRBJ2-7
TGTGCCAGCAGTCACTCTGGGAATTGCAATCAGCCCCAGCATTTT | CASSHSGNCNQPQHF | - | TRBV6-2/TRBV6-3 | - | TRBJ1-5
TGCAGCGTTGGGCTCGGACTCACACGAGATACGCAGTATTTT | CSVGLGLTRDTQYF | - | TRBV29-1 | few | TRBJ2-3
TGTGCCAGCAGTTTATCTCTCGCCACAGATACGCAGTATTTT | CASSLSLATDTQYF | - | TRBV28 | - | TRBJ2-3
TGTGCCAGCAGCGCTCAGGTACCGACCTATGGCTACACCTTC | CASSAQVPTYGYTF | - | TRBV7-2 | - | TRBJ1-2
TGTGCCACCAGCGATGACGCCGGGACAGGGGGCTACGGGGAGCTGTTTTTT | CATSDDAGTGGYGELFF | TRBD1 | TRBV24-1 | - | TRBJ2-2
TGTACCAGCAGCTTGAGTCAGGGTGAACACGAGCAGTACTTC | CTSSLSQGEHEQYF | - | TRBV7-9 | - | TRBJ2-7
TGCAGTGCTACCACCGGACTAGCGGGGGGAGGCGTGTACAATGAGCAGTTCTTC | CSATTGLAGGGVYNEQFF | TRBD2 | TRBV20-1 | - | TRBJ2-1
TGTGCCAGCAGTTACTCGATTGGGGGATACGCTGAAGCTTTCTTT | CASSYSIGGYAEAFF | - | TRBV6-5 | few | TRBJ1-1
TGTGCCAGCAGTTATGGCCGGGACAGGGGATTCGAGCAGTACTTC | CASSYGRDRGFEQYF | TRBD1 | TRBV6-5 | - | TRBJ2-7
TGCGCCAGCAGCTTGCAATCCGGTTACAATGAGCAGTTCTTC | CASSLQSGYNEQFF | - | TRBV5-1 | - | TRBJ2-1
TGTGCCAGCAGCTTAGATAATGGGGGACAGAGACAGTACTTC | CASSLDNGGQRQYF | TRBD1 | TRBV7-9 | few | TRBJ2-5
TGTGCCAGCAGCTTAGAGGGGTCCAAAGCTTTCTTT | CASSLEGSKAFF | - | TRBV7-9 | - | TRBJ1-1
TGCGCCAGCAGCTTGGCCAGATGGGAGACCCAGTACTTC | CASSLARWETQYF | - | TRBV5-1 | - | TRBJ2-5
TGCAGCGTTGACGGGGCAGGGGGTGTGGACGAGCAGTACTTC | CSVDGAGGVDEQYF | TRBD1 | TRBV29-1 | many | TRBJ2-7
TGCAGTGCTAGACGCGGGGGGGCCCCAGATACGCAGTATTTT | CSARRGGAPDTQYF | TRBD2 | TRBV20-1 | - | TRBJ2-3
TGTGCCAGCGTGGGACAGGTTTACAATGAGCAGTTCTTC | CASVGQVYNEQFF | TRBD1 | TRBV28 | - | TRBJ2-1
TGTGCCAGCAGGGTTTACAGGGACACTGAAGCTTTCTTT | CASRVYRDTEAFF | - | TRBV6-1 | - | TRBJ1-1
TGTGCCAGCAGCTTTTTTTATAACACTGAAGCTTTCTTT | CASSFFYNTEAFF | - | TRBV11-3 | few | TRBJ1-1
TGTGCCATCAGTGAGAGGACAGGAGCGGGTGAGACCCAGTACTTC | CAISERTGAGETQYF | - | TRBV10-3 | few | TRBJ2-5
TGCGCCAGCAGCCAAGATAGGATCCCCTACTACGAGCAGTACTTC | CASSQDRIPYYEQYF | - | TRBV4-3 | - | TRBJ2-7
TGTGCCAGCAGCTGGGGGAAGGGCAATGAGCAGTTCTTC | CASSWGKGNEQFF | - | TRBV27 | - | TRBJ2-1
TGTGCCAGCAGTTTCCCGAGATCTGGCTACACCTTC | CASSFPRSGYTF | - | TRBV12-3/TRBV12-4 | - | TRBJ1-2
TGTGCCAGCAGCCCCCCTGTAACCTTTGAAGCTTTCTTT | CASSPPVTFEAFF | - | TRBV7-9 | few | TRBJ1-1
TGCGCCAGCAGCCAATTGATGCAGTCGTCCTACGAGCAGTACTTC | CASSQLMQSSYEQYF | - | TRBV4-3 | few | TRBJ2-7
TGTGCCAGCAGCCTCACCTTGCCCCAAGGCCAGCCCCAGCATTTT | CASSLTLPQGQPQHF | - | TRBV12-3/TRBV12-4 | - | TRBJ1-5
TGTGCCAGCAGTTCCAGACGGGCTACCGGGGGCACAGATACGCAGTATTTT | CASSSRRATGGTDTQYF | - | TRBV12-3/TRBV12-4 | once | TRBJ2-3
TGCAGCGTTGAAGATCATAGGGCCGCCAAGTGGAGCACAGATACGCAGTATTTT | CSVEDHRAAKWSTDTQYF | - | TRBV29-1 | - | TRBJ2-3
TGTGCCAGCAGCTTCCATAAGGGTCCGAACACCGGGGAGCTGTTTTTT | CASSFHKGPNTGELFF | - | TRBV5-5 | few | TRBJ2-2